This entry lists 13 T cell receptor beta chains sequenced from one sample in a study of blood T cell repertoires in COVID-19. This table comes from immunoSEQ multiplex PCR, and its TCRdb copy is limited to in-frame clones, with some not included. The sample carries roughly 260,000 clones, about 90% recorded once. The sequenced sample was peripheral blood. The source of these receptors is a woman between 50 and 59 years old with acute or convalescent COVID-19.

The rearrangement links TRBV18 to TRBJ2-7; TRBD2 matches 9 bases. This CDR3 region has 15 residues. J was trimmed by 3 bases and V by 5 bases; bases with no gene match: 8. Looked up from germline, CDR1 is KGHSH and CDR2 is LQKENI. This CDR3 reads CASSTSLAGIYEQYF. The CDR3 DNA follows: TGTGCCAGCTCAACCTCGCTAGCGGGGATCTACGAGCAGTACTTC.

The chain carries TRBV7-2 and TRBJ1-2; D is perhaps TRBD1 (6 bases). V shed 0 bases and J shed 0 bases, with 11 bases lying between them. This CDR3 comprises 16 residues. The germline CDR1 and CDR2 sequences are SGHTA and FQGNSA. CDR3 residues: CASSLADDRTNYGYTF. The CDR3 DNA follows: TGTGCCAGCAGCTTAGCAGATGACAGGACTAACTATGGCTACACCTTC. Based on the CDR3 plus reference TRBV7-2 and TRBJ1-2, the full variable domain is GAGVSQSPSNKVTEKGKDVELRCDPISGHTALYWYRQSLGQGLEFLIYFQGNSAPDKSGLPSDRFSAERTGGSVSTLTIQRTQQEDSAVYLCASSLADDRTNYGYTFGSGTRLTVV.

The CDR3 nucleotides are TGTGCCAGCAGCTTAGATGGGACAGTCGGATGGCAGTTCTTC. This gives the protein CASSLDGTVGWQFF. This chain joins TRBV7-2 and TRBJ2-1; 7 bases map to TRBD1. The CDR3 is 14 residues long. Unmatched junction bases numbered 9, after V lost 1 base and J lost 12 bases. Per germline, CDR1 SGHTA and CDR2 FQGNSA.

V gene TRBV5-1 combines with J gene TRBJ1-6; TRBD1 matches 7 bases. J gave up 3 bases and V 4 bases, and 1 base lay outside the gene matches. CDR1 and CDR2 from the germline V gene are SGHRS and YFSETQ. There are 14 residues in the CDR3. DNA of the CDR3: TGCGCCAGCAGCCGGGACAGCTATAATTCACCCCTCCACTTT. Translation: CASSRDSYNSPLHF.

As DNA, the CDR3 is TGTGCCAGCTCCCCGGGACAGGGGGTCAGGGAGACCCAGTACTTC. This encodes CASSPGQGVRETQYF. The chain uses TRBV18 and TRBJ2-5; 11 bases align to TRBD1. Trimming at V came to 6 bases and at J to 5 bases, leaving 8 bases not matched to a gene. CDR3 length: 15 amino acids. The germline CDR1 and CDR2 sequences are KGHSH and LQKENI.

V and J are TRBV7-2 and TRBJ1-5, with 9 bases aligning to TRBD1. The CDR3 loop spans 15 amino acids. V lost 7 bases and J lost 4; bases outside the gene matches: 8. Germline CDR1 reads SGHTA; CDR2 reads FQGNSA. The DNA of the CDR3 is TGTGCCAGCACCCCGGACAGGGGCGTTAATCAGCCCCAGCATTTT. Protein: CASTPDRGVNQPQHF.

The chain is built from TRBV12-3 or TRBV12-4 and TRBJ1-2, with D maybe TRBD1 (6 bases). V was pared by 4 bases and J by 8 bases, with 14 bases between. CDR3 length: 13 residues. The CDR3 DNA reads TGTGCCAGCAGTTCCACGACAGGTAACGGCTACACCTTC. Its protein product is CASSSTTGNGYTF.

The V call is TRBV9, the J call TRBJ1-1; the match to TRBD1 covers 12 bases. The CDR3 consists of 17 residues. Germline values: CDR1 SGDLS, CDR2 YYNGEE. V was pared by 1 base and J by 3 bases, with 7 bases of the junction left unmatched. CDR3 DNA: TGTGCCAGCAGCGTAACGGGACAGGGGGCGAGGGACACTGAAGCTTTCTTT. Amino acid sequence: CASSVTGQGARDTEAFF.

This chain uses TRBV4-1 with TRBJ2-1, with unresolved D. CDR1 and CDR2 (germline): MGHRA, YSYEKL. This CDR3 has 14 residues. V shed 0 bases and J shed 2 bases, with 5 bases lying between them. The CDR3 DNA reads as TGCGCCAGCAGCCAAGACAGGACCTACAATGAGCAGTTCTTC. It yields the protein CASSQDRTYNEQFF.

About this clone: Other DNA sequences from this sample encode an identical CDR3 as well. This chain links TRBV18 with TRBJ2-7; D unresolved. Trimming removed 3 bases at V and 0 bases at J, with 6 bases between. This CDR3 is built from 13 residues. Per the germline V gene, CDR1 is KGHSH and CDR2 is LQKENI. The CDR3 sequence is CASSPTDSYEQYF. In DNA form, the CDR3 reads TGTGCCAGCTCACCCACAGACTCCTACGAGCAGTACTTC.

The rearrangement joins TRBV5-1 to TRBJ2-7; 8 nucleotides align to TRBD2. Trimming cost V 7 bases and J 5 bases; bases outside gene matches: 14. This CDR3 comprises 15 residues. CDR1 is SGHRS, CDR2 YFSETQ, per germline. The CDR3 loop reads CASSPNPGGSHEQYF. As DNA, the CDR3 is TGCGCCAGCTCGCCTAATCCGGGAGGGTCCCACGAGCAGTACTTC.

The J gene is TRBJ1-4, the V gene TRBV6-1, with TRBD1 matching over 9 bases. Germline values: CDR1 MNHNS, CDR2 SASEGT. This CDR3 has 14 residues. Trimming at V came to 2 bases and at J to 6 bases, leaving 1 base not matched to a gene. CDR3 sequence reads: CASSERTGDEKLFF. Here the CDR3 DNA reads TGTGCCAGCAGTGAAAGGACAGGGGATGAAAAACTGTTTTTT.

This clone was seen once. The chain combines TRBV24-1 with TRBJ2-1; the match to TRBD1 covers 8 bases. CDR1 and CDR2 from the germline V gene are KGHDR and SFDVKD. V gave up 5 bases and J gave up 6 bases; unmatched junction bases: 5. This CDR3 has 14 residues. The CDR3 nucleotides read TGTGCCACCAGTGCCGCGGGACAGGTCAATGAGCAGTTCTTC. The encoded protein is CATSAAGQVNEQFF.